Listed here is a single TCR beta chain. Clones were sequenced by immunoSEQ multiplex PCR, and TCRdb holds only the in-frame ones, with some missing. This table has under 350,000 clones, less than 90% appearing once. This entry comes from a study of blood T cell repertoires in COVID-19. Study details: Spain, Italy and the United States supplied samples that represented acute and convalescent COVID-19.

Germline CDR1 is ENHRY and CDR2 is SYGVKD. The V segment lost 3 bases and the J segment 2 bases; nucleotides outside the gene matches: 7. The CDR3 sequence is 17 residues long. The genes are TRBV10-3 and TRBJ2-3; 11 bases align to TRBD2. The sample comprised peripheral blood. The source of this sequence is a human donor in a cohort sampled during active COVID-19. The CDR3 DNA sequence: TGTGCCATCAGTGAACACCTAGCGGGAGGCCCCACAGATACGCAGTATTTT. Amino acids: CAISEHLAGGPTDTQYF.